This is a list of T cell receptor beta chains from one sample in a study of cytomegalovirus exposure and HLA in healthy donors. Using immunoSEQ multiplex PCR, the repertoire was profiled, and TCRdb retains in-frame clones only, with some absent. The sample lists roughly 180,000 clones; approximately 86% were seen once. The sample comprised PBMCs. The origin of the receptors is a young man in good health and CMV-seropositive. The CDR3 runs from the conserved cysteine through the conserved F or W. D genes are given only for firm matches. Part of the rows lack a size; the others show once, few, many or a class for expanded clones.

>TRBV5-4|NA|few|TRBJ2-2
TGTGCCAGCAGCTGGACAGAGAACACCGGGGAGCTGTTTTTT
CASSWTENTGELFF
>TRBV2|TRBD1|NA|TRBJ1-5
TGTGCCAGCAGGGAAGGGACAGTTGGTCAGCCCCAGCATTTT
CASREGTVGQPQHF
>TRBV11-2|NA|NA|TRBJ1-2
TGTGCCAGCAGCTTAGATTATCGAGGGGCTAACTATGGCTACACCTTC
CASSLDYRGANYGYTF
>TRBV11-1|TRBD2|NA|TRBJ2-3
TGTGCCAGCAGCCTCGGGACTAGCGGGGGGTGGACAGATACGCAGTATTTT
CASSLGTSGGWTDTQYF
>TRBV7-2|NA|NA|TRBJ2-3
TGTGCCAGCAGCTTAGTAGGGCGGGAAGCCGCAGATACGCAGTATTTT
CASSLVGREAADTQYF
>TRBV5-1|TRBD1|NA|TRBJ2-3
TGCGCCAGCAGCCACAGGGGGAACATGGATACGCAGTATTTT
CASSHRGNMDTQYF
>TRBV6-1|TRBD1|NA|TRBJ1-1
TGTGCCAGCAGTTTCACAGGGGTGGACACTGAAGCTTTCTTT
CASSFTGVDTEAFF
>TRBV29-1|NA|NA|TRBJ2-7
TGCAGCGTATGGTGGGGCGAGCAGTACTTC
CSVWWGEQYF
>TRBV6-6|NA|NA|TRBJ2-7
TGTGCCAGCAGTTACCCCGAGTCCTACGAGCAGTACTTC
CASSYPESYEQYF
>TRBV10-1|NA|NA|TRBJ2-7
TGCGCCAGCAGTGACCTCTTTTTGCCGGGCCGACGCGGACCCTACGAGCAGTACTTC
CASSDLFLPGRRGPYEQYF
>TRBV6-5|NA|NA|TRBJ2-1
TGTGCCAGCACCCCGGGTTTAGCTTCTTATAATGAGCAGTTCTTC
CASTPGLASYNEQFF
>TRBV30|TRBD2|NA|TRBJ2-7
TGTGCCTGGGGACTAGCGGGAGGGCCTTCCTACGAGCAGTACTTC
CAWGLAGGPSYEQYF
>TRBV27|TRBD1|once|TRBJ2-7
TGTGCCAGCAGTTTGACCCGGGACAGGCTCTCCTACGAGCAGTACTTC
CASSLTRDRLSYEQYF
>TRBV6-5|NA|many|TRBJ2-7
TGTGCCAGCAGTTCGGGTAGTACGTACGAGCAGTACTTC
CASSSGSTYEQYF
>TRBV12-5|NA|NA|TRBJ2-3
TGTGCTAGTGGCCTAGTCGGAGCAGGCACAGATACGCAGTATTTT
CASGLVGAGTDTQYF
>TRBV4-3|TRBD1|NA|TRBJ2-7
TGCGCCAGCAGCCAAGATGGAACAGGGGACTACGAGCAGTACTTC
CASSQDGTGDYEQYF
>TRBV18|TRBD1|NA|TRBJ2-7
TGTGCCAGCTCACCCCGGGACAGGGACTACGAGCAGTACTTC
CASSPRDRDYEQYF
>TRBV5-6|NA|NA|TRBJ1-2
TGTGCCAGCAGCTTCCGGGACCCAATGGGCTACACCTTC
CASSFRDPMGYTF
>TRBV7-3|TRBD1|NA|TRBJ2-3
TGTGCCAGCAGCTCCCGACAGGGTGGCACAGATACGCAGTATTTT
CASSSRQGGTDTQYF
>TRBV25-1|TRBD1|NA|TRBJ1-4
TGTGCCAGCAGTGCCATTACAGGGGGCGCGCGGGAAAAACTGTTTTTT
CASSAITGGAREKLFF
>TRBV7-7|TRBD2|NA|TRBJ2-1
TGTGCTAGCAGCTTAGGGCTAGCGGGGGAGGGTCGCAATGAGCAGTTCTTC
CASSLGLAGEGRNEQFF
>TRBV2|NA|NA|TRBJ1-2
TGTGCCAGCAGTCCTGGGAGAGTGGGCTATGGCTACACCTTC
CASSPGRVGYGYTF
>TRBV7-9|TRBD1|NA|TRBJ1-1
TGTGCCAGCAGGTCAACAGGGGCCCGTGAAGCTTTCTTT
CASRSTGAREAFF
>TRBV6-5|NA|NA|TRBJ2-1
TGTGCCAGCAGTTACGGCCCTCCAGGGGAGCAGTTCTTC
CASSYGPPGEQFF
>TRBV2|NA|NA|TRBJ2-7
TGTGCCAGCACGCTAGCCCAGAACTTTATGGAGCAGTACTTC
CASTLAQNFMEQYF
>TRBV27|NA|NA|TRBJ2-7
TGTGCCAGCAGTACGGGACGCCACCACGAGCAGTACTTC
CASSTGRHHEQYF
>TRBV5-1|TRBD1|NA|TRBJ2-1
TGCGCCAGCAGCTATTCCGGGACAGGGTTCAACAATGAGCAGTTCTTC
CASSYSGTGFNNEQFF
>TRBV19|TRBD1|NA|TRBJ2-7
TGTGCCAGTAGAATGACAGGGGGCTACGAGCAGTACTTC
CASRMTGGYEQYF
>TRBV25-1|TRBD1|NA|TRBJ2-7
TGTGCCAGCAGTGATCGGGACAGCTCCTACGAGCAGTACTTC
CASSDRDSSYEQYF
>TRBV30|NA|NA|TRBJ1-3
TGTGCCTGGAGTGGCTGGGGGGCCCTGCTGGAAAACACCATATATTTT
CAWSGWGALLENTIYF
>TRBV28|NA|NA|TRBJ2-3
TGTGCCAGCAGCTCGGGACTTACTCCAGATACGCAGTATTTT
CASSSGLTPDTQYF
>TRBV2|NA|few|TRBJ2-7
TGTGCCAGCAGGCAGGGAAGTTCCTACGAGCAGTACTTC
CASRQGSSYEQYF
>TRBV28|TRBD1|NA|TRBJ1-2
TGTGCCAGCAGGGGACAGGGGGCCGGCTATGGCTACACCTTC
CASRGQGAGYGYTF
>TRBV6-5|TRBD2|NA|TRBJ2-3
TGTGCCAGCAGTTACACGAGGGGACTAGTATTGGATACGCAGTATTTT
CASSYTRGLVLDTQYF
>TRBV5-4|TRBD2|NA|TRBJ2-7
TGTGCCAGCAGCTTGGCCAGCGGGAGGCCTTACGAGCAGTACTTC
CASSLASGRPYEQYF
>TRBV7-2|TRBD1|NA|TRBJ2-3
TGTGCCAGCGGGACAGTGCCGTTCAAACAACGTCCTAGCACAGATACGCAGTATTTT
CASGTVPFKQRPSTDTQYF